This T cell receptor (beta chain) was sequenced in a study of blood T cell repertoires in COVID-19. As for this clone: Other nucleotide sequences from this sample produce the same CDR3.

CDR1 is SGHAT, CDR2 FQNNGV, per germline. V lost 5 bases and J lost 0; bases outside the gene matches: 12. The CDR3 totals 17 residues. Profiling relied on immunoSEQ multiplex PCR, and the TCRdb table lists in-frame clones only, not all of them. The sample shows about 90,000 clones, around 93% of them seen only once. The chain uses TRBV11-2 and TRBJ1-2; the match to TRBD1 covers 7 bases. Input material: peripheral blood. The sequence derives from a human donor with active COVID-19. The donor label of this sample is uncertain. The CDR3 bases are TGTGCCAGCAGCACCCGCAGGGGGTTGGGGGCTAACTATGGCTACACCTTC. Translated: CASSTRRGLGANYGYTF.